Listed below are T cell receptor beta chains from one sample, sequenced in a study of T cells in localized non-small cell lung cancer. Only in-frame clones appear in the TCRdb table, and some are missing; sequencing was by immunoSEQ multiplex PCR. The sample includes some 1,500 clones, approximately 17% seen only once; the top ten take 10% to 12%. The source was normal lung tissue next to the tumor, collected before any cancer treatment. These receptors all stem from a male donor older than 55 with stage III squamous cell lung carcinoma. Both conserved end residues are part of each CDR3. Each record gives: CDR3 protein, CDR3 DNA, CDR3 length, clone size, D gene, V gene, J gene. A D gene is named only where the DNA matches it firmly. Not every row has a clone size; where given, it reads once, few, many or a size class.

cdr3_aa: CASSSGSTNEKLFF
cdr3_nt: TGCGCCAGCAGCTCAGGCTCAACTAATGAAAAACTGTTTTTT
cdr3_length: 14
clone_size: .
d_call: .
v_call: TRBV5-1
j_call: TRBJ1-4

cdr3_aa: CASSQAGGGSMDEKLFF
cdr3_nt: TGTGCCAGCAGCCAAGCCGGGGGAGGTAGTATGGATGAAAAACTGTTTTTT
cdr3_length: 17
clone_size: medium-sized
d_call: .
v_call: TRBV11-3
j_call: TRBJ1-4

cdr3_aa: CASSLPGTGSNYGYTF
cdr3_nt: TGTGCCAGCAGCCTGCCCGGGACAGGGTCTAACTATGGCTACACCTTC
cdr3_length: 16
clone_size: large
d_call: TRBD1
v_call: TRBV11-3
j_call: TRBJ1-2

cdr3_aa: CASSLDRRQTNSPLHF
cdr3_nt: TGCGCCAGCAGCTTGGACAGGAGGCAAACTAATTCACCCCTCCACTTT
cdr3_length: 16
clone_size: .
d_call: .
v_call: TRBV5-1
j_call: TRBJ1-6

cdr3_aa: CASTPAGGGNEQYF
cdr3_nt: TGTGCCAGCACCCCGGCTGGGGGGGGCAACGAGCAGTACTTC
cdr3_length: 14
clone_size: few
d_call: .
v_call: TRBV28
j_call: TRBJ2-7

cdr3_aa: CASSFSWGSDSPLHF
cdr3_nt: TGTGCCAGCAGCTTCTCCTGGGGGAGCGATTCACCCCTCCACTTT
cdr3_length: 15
clone_size: .
d_call: .
v_call: TRBV6-8
j_call: TRBJ1-6

cdr3_aa: CASKNQMGNQPQHF
cdr3_nt: TGTGCCAGCAAAAATCAAATGGGCAATCAGCCCCAGCATTTT
cdr3_length: 14
clone_size: few
d_call: .
v_call: TRBV28
j_call: TRBJ1-5

cdr3_aa: CSVDPSGTGGDGYTF
cdr3_nt: TGCAGCGTGGATCCATCCGGGACAGGGGGCGATGGCTACACCTTC
cdr3_length: 15
clone_size: once
d_call: TRBD1
v_call: TRBV29-1
j_call: TRBJ1-2

cdr3_aa: CASSSPGGETQYF
cdr3_nt: TGTGCCAGCAGTAGTCCGGGGGGCGAGACCCAGTACTTC
cdr3_length: 13
clone_size: few
d_call: .
v_call: TRBV6-8
j_call: TRBJ2-5

cdr3_aa: CASSVGLGTDYGYTF
cdr3_nt: TGTGCCAGCAGCGTAGGTCTAGGGACCGACTATGGCTACACCTTC
cdr3_length: 15
clone_size: few
d_call: .
v_call: TRBV9
j_call: TRBJ1-2

cdr3_aa: CASSSAGGSTDTQYF
cdr3_nt: TGCGCCAGCAGCTCAGCGGGGGGGAGCACAGATACGCAGTATTTT
cdr3_length: 15
clone_size: .
d_call: TRBD2
v_call: TRBV5-1
j_call: TRBJ2-3

cdr3_aa: CASSLEDTQPFF
cdr3_nt: TGTGCCAGCAGTTTGGAGGACACACAGCCGTTTTTT
cdr3_length: 12
clone_size: medium-sized
d_call: .
v_call: TRBV6-8
j_call: TRBJ1-4

cdr3_aa: CASRKGPGTGELFF
cdr3_nt: TGTGCCAGCAGGAAGGGCCCGGGCACCGGGGAGCTGTTTTTT
cdr3_length: 14
clone_size: few
d_call: .
v_call: TRBV28
j_call: TRBJ2-2

cdr3_aa: CASSLSKGEQFF
cdr3_nt: TGTGCCAGCAGTTTATCTAAGGGTGAGCAGTTCTTC
cdr3_length: 12
clone_size: .
d_call: .
v_call: TRBV28
j_call: TRBJ2-1

cdr3_aa: CASSPGASGANVLTF
cdr3_nt: TGTGCCAGCAGCCCGGGGGCCTCTGGGGCCAACGTCCTGACTTTC
cdr3_length: 15
clone_size: few
d_call: .
v_call: TRBV11-3
j_call: TRBJ2-6

cdr3_aa: CASSLALGGGVADTQYF
cdr3_nt: TGCGCCAGCAGCTTGGCCCTAGGGGGGGGCGTGGCAGATACGCAGTATTTT
cdr3_length: 17
clone_size: .
d_call: .
v_call: TRBV5-1
j_call: TRBJ2-3

cdr3_aa: CASSDSSGGANEQFF
cdr3_nt: TGTGCCAGCAGTGACTCTAGCGGGGGGGCCAATGAGCAGTTCTTC
cdr3_length: 15
clone_size: few
d_call: TRBD2
v_call: TRBV6-8
j_call: TRBJ2-1

cdr3_aa: CASSLPTAPNEKLFF
cdr3_nt: TGTGCCAGCAGCTTACCGACGGCACCTAATGAAAAACTGTTTTTT
cdr3_length: 15
clone_size: large
d_call: .
v_call: TRBV28
j_call: TRBJ1-4

cdr3_aa: CASSTQGRNTEAFF
cdr3_nt: TGTGCCAGCAGCACACAGGGTCGGAACACTGAAGCTTTCTTT
cdr3_length: 14
clone_size: medium-sized
d_call: .
v_call: TRBV11-3
j_call: TRBJ1-1

cdr3_aa: CASSLGQGADGELFF
cdr3_nt: TGTGCCAGCAGCTTGGGCCAGGGGGCTGACGGGGAGCTGTTTTTT
cdr3_length: 15
clone_size: medium-sized
d_call: TRBD1
v_call: TRBV11-3
j_call: TRBJ2-2

cdr3_aa: CASSLERKGEKLFF
cdr3_nt: TGTGCCAGCAGCTTGGAACGGAAGGGTGAAAAACTGTTTTTT
cdr3_length: 14
clone_size: .
d_call: .
v_call: TRBV11-3
j_call: TRBJ1-4

cdr3_aa: CASSYEWEAGRSFSGANVLTF
cdr3_nt: TGTGCCAGCAGTTACGAGTGGGAGGCAGGGAGATCTTTCTCTGGGGCCAACGTCCTGACTTTC
cdr3_length: 21
clone_size: few
d_call: .
v_call: TRBV6-8
j_call: TRBJ2-6

cdr3_aa: CAWSVGQGANTF
cdr3_nt: .
cdr3_length: 12
clone_size: .
d_call: .
v_call: TRBV30
j_call: TRBJ1-2

cdr3_aa: CAGTGRDKNTEAFF
cdr3_nt: TGTGCCGGAACGGGGCGAGACAAGAACACTGAAGCTTTCTTT
cdr3_length: 14
clone_size: few
d_call: .
v_call: TRBV19
j_call: TRBJ1-1

cdr3_aa: CASSYGGDEQFF
cdr3_nt: TGTGCCAGCAGTTACGGGGGCGATGAGCAGTTCTTC
cdr3_length: 12
clone_size: large
d_call: .
v_call: TRBV6-8
j_call: TRBJ2-1

cdr3_aa: CASSLRPNTGELFF
cdr3_nt: TGTGCCAGCAGCCTAAGACCGAACACCGGGGAGCTGTTTTTT
cdr3_length: 14
clone_size: few
d_call: .
v_call: TRBV9
j_call: TRBJ2-2

cdr3_aa: CASTDHTGELFF
cdr3_nt: TGCGCCAGCACCGACCATACCGGGGAGCTGTTTTTT
cdr3_length: 12
clone_size: once
d_call: .
v_call: TRBV10-2
j_call: TRBJ2-2

cdr3_aa: CASSEADSSWQYF
cdr3_nt: TGTGCCAGCAGTGAAGCCGATAGTTCTTGGCAGTACTTC
cdr3_length: 13
clone_size: medium-sized
d_call: .
v_call: TRBV6-1
j_call: TRBJ2-7

cdr3_aa: CASSRPDSNQPQHF
cdr3_nt: TGTGCCAGCAGCCGCCCCGACAGTAATCAGCCCCAGCATTTT
cdr3_length: 14
clone_size: .
d_call: .
v_call: TRBV28
j_call: TRBJ1-5

cdr3_aa: CASSQDRGGYGYTF
cdr3_nt: TGTGCCAGCAGCCAGGACAGGGGCGGCTATGGCTACACCTTC
cdr3_length: 14
clone_size: large
d_call: TRBD1
v_call: TRBV14
j_call: TRBJ1-2

cdr3_aa: CASNTDRGKNRAFF
cdr3_nt: TGTGCCAGCAACACAGACAGGGGCAAGAATAGAGCTTTCTTT
cdr3_length: 14
clone_size: few
d_call: TRBD1
v_call: TRBV12-5
j_call: TRBJ1-1

cdr3_aa: CASSFPQGGEETQYF
cdr3_nt: TGTGCCAGCAGTTTCCCCCAGGGAGGGGAAGAGACCCAGTACTTC
cdr3_length: 15
clone_size: few
d_call: TRBD2
v_call: TRBV28
j_call: TRBJ2-5

cdr3_aa: CASSVGGAGNTIYF
cdr3_nt: TGTGCCAGCAGTGTGGGGGGGGCTGGAAACACCATATATTTT
cdr3_length: 14
clone_size: .
d_call: .
v_call: TRBV6-8
j_call: TRBJ1-3

cdr3_aa: CASSADRGRRTEAFF
cdr3_nt: TGTGCCAGCAGTGCGGACAGGGGGCGACGGACTGAAGCTTTCTTT
cdr3_length: 15
clone_size: few
d_call: TRBD1
v_call: TRBV6-8
j_call: TRBJ1-1

cdr3_aa: CASSLRPGQVLNEQFF
cdr3_nt: TGTGCCAGCAGCTTAAGGCCGGGACAGGTTCTGAATGAGCAGTTCTTC
cdr3_length: 16
clone_size: large
d_call: TRBD1
v_call: TRBV11-3
j_call: TRBJ2-1

cdr3_aa: CASSSSSPGVAYEQYF
cdr3_nt: TGTGCCAGCAGCTCATCATCCCCAGGGGTCGCCTACGAGCAGTACTTC
cdr3_length: 16
clone_size: few
d_call: .
v_call: TRBV9
j_call: TRBJ2-7

cdr3_aa: CASSFSGALGEKLFF
cdr3_nt: TGTGCCAGCAGCTTCTCAGGGGCGTTGGGCGAAAAACTGTTTTTT
cdr3_length: 15
clone_size: few
d_call: .
v_call: TRBV9
j_call: TRBJ1-4

cdr3_aa: CATSREAIAGGQPQHF
cdr3_nt: TGTGCCACCAGCAGAGAAGCGATTGCTGGGGGGCAGCCCCAGCATTTT
cdr3_length: 16
clone_size: .
d_call: .
v_call: TRBV15
j_call: TRBJ1-5

cdr3_aa: CASSLTTMNTGELFF
cdr3_nt: TGCGCCAGCAGCTTGACTACTATGAACACCGGGGAGCTGTTTTTT
cdr3_length: 15
clone_size: .
d_call: .
v_call: TRBV5-1
j_call: TRBJ2-2

cdr3_aa: CASRPDILPAQYF
cdr3_nt: TGTGCCAGCAGACCGGACATCCTCCCCGCGCAGTACTTC
cdr3_length: 13
clone_size: .
d_call: .
v_call: TRBV6-8
j_call: TRBJ2-7

cdr3_aa: CASSPRKGGTEAFF
cdr3_nt: TGTGCCAGCTCACCACGCAAGGGCGGCACTGAAGCTTTCTTT
cdr3_length: 14
clone_size: .
d_call: .
v_call: TRBV18
j_call: TRBJ1-1

cdr3_aa: CASSFQESSYNEQFF
cdr3_nt: TGTGCCAGCAGCTTCCAGGAGAGCTCCTACAATGAGCAGTTCTTC
cdr3_length: 15
clone_size: few
d_call: .
v_call: TRBV11-3
j_call: TRBJ2-1

cdr3_aa: CASSNAGQGALGANVLTF
cdr3_nt: TGTGCCAGCAGTAACGCGGGACAGGGGGCGCTTGGGGCCAACGTCCTGACTTTC
cdr3_length: 18
clone_size: few
d_call: TRBD1
v_call: TRBV6-8
j_call: TRBJ2-6

cdr3_aa: CASSFKQGGILNYGYTF
cdr3_nt: TGTGCCAGCAGTTTTAAACAGGGGGGGATCTTAAACTATGGCTACACCTTC
cdr3_length: 17
clone_size: few
d_call: TRBD1
v_call: TRBV28
j_call: TRBJ1-2

cdr3_aa: CASFGTSGGQQYF
cdr3_nt: TGTGCCAGCTTCGGGACTAGCGGGGGGCAGCAGTACTTC
cdr3_length: 13
clone_size: .
d_call: TRBD2
v_call: TRBV28
j_call: TRBJ2-7

cdr3_aa: CASRGGLGSYNEQFF
cdr3_nt: TGTGCCAGCAGGGGGGGACTTGGGTCCTACAATGAGCAGTTCTTC
cdr3_length: 15
clone_size: few
d_call: .
v_call: TRBV6-8
j_call: TRBJ2-1

cdr3_aa: CASSADSSRGNTIYF
cdr3_nt: TGTGCTAGCAGCGCGGACTCCTCTAGGGGAAACACCATATATTTT
cdr3_length: 15
clone_size: few
d_call: .
v_call: TRBV11-3
j_call: TRBJ1-3

cdr3_aa: CASGLVGGYGYTF
cdr3_nt: TGTGCTAGTGGTTTGGTAGGGGGGTATGGCTACACCTTC
cdr3_length: 13
clone_size: .
d_call: .
v_call: TRBV12-5
j_call: TRBJ1-2